The sequence of this TCR beta chain was determined in a study of T cell clonotyping in hematopoietic cell transplantation. About the research overall: Cytoreduction preceded collection of pretransplant recipient samples.

Study conclusions and caveats: Graft donor and pretransplant recipient Inverse Simpson Index values predicted broader posttransplant TCR diversity.

This CDR3 contains 12 residues. With 2 bases removed from V and 7 bases from J, the gap between germline ends came to 8 bases. Germline V gene lookup returns CDR1 SQVTM and CDR2 ANQGSEA. As to this clone: Its antigen is undetermined.

The time point denotes: recipient sample about 28 days before transplant, after cytoreduction. The assay was immunoSEQ multiplex PCR, and TCRdb's table has in-frame clones only and misses some. The data contain tens of thousands of clones, 90% to 96% of them singletons. This chain connects TRBV29-1 to TRBJ1-4; weak D call: TRBD1 (6 bases). This clonotype was obtained from a woman aged 45-65 years with acute myeloid leukemia. Some clones in this sample may be carry-over from other donors' samples. The source was peripheral blood mononuclear cells, collected before stem cell transplant. CDR3 residues: CSVERTVEKLFF. In DNA form, the CDR3 reads TGCAGCGTTGAAAGGACAGTTGAAAAACTGTTTTTT.